This T cell receptor beta chain was recorded in a study of cytomegalovirus exposure and HLA in healthy donors. PCR involved 60 Vbeta and 13 Jbeta primers. This table comes from immunoSEQ multiplex PCR, and its TCRdb copy is limited to in-frame clones, with some not included. The table records about 140,000 clones, just under 85% of them present only once. Study-wide results and caveats: Later analysis demonstrated an association between a missense DCLRE1C variant and TCR beta V- and J-gene trimming. Rarity held for most TCR sequences, but there were some public TCRs that occurred in many donors. Confirmation in vitro established that a few CMV-associated chains were specific for CMV antigens.

CDR1 and CDR2 from the germline V gene are WSHSY and SAAADI. The CDR3 runs to 13 residues. V dropped 6 bases and J dropped 3 bases, with 12 bases sitting between them. Participants comprised healthy donors of bone marrow. This clone was found a few times. No antigen is known for it. The clonotype was recovered from a man younger than 45 in good health and CMV-seropositive. Sequenced: PBMCs. The chain links TRBV10-2 to TRBJ2-7; D possibly corresponds to TRBD1 (6 bases). In DNA form, the CDR3 reads TGCGCCAGCAGATCCGGGACAAACTACGAGCAGTACTTC. Amino acid sequence: CASRSGTNYEQYF.